Sequencing of this TCR beta chain was carried out in a study of cytomegalovirus exposure and HLA in healthy donors. It was with 60 Vbeta and 13 Jbeta primers that the PCR ran. Clones were sequenced by immunoSEQ multiplex PCR, and TCRdb holds only the in-frame ones, with some missing. Counted here are 150,000 to 200,000 clones, about 85% occurring once; the ten biggest clones make up around 0.99%. Study-wide results and limits: Versus the 666-donor mean, an Asian-associated ancestry cluster reportedly showed fewer N-insertions in a later analysis. Both high specificity and high sensitivity reportedly marked the classifier's diagnosis of cytomegalovirus status.

A note on this clone: The antigen is unknown.

Looked up from germline, CDR1 is MNHEY and CDR2 is SMNVEV (reference sequence). This CDR3 has 13 amino acids. The germline V and J ends were trimmed by 2 bases and 10 bases, with 15 bases remaining between them. This chain links TRBV27 with TRBJ2-7; possible D gene TRBD2, 6 bases. The sequence derives from a boy younger than 10 in good health and CMV-seronegative. Material for sequencing was PBMCs. CDR3 coding DNA: TGTGCCAGCAGTTTAGTGGAGGGGTCTGCACAGTACTTC. Translation: CASSLVEGSAQYF.